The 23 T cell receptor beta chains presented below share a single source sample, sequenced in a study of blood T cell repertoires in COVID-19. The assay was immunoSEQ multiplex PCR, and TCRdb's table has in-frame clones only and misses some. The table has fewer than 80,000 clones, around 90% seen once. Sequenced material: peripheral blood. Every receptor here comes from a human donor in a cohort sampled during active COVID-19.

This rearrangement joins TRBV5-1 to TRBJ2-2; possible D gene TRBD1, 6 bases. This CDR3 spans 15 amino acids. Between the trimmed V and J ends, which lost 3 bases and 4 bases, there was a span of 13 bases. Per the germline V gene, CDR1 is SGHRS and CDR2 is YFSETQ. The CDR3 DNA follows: TGCGCCAGCAGCTCAGACAGGATGATCACCGGGGAGCTGTTTTTT. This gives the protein CASSSDRMITGELFF. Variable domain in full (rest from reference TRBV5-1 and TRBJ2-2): KAGVTQTPRYLIKTRGQQVTLSCSPISGHRSVSWYQQTPGQGLQFLFEYFSETQRNKGNFPGRFSGRQFSNSRSEMNVSTLELGDSALYLCASSSDRMITGELFFGEGSRLTVL.

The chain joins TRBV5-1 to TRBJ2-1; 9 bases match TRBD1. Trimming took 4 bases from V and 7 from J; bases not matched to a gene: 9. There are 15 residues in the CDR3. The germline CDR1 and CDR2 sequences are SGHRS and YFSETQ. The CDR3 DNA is TGCGCCAGCAGCATCGGGACAGGGACTGGTAATGAGCAGTTCTTC. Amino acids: CASSIGTGTGNEQFF.

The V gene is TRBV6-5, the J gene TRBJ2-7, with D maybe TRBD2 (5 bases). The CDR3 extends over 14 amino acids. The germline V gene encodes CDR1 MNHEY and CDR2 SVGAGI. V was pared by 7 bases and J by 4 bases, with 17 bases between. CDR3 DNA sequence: TGTGCCAGCAAGCCGTCTCTCCCGGGATACGAGCAGTACTTC. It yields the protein CASKPSLPGYEQYF.

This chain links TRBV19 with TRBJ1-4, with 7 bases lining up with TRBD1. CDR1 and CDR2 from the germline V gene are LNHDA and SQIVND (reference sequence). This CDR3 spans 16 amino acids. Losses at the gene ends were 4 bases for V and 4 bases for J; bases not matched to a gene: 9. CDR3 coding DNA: TGTGCCAGTAGTACAAGAGGGACAGCCCGTAATGAAAAACTGTTTTTT. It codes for CASSTRGTARNEKLFF.

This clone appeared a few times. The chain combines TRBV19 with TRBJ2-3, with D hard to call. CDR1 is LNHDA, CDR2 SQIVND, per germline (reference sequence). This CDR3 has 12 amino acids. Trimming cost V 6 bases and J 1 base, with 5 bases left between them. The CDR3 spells CASRRGTDTQYF. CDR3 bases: TGTGCCAGTAGGCGAGGCACAGATACGCAGTATTTT.

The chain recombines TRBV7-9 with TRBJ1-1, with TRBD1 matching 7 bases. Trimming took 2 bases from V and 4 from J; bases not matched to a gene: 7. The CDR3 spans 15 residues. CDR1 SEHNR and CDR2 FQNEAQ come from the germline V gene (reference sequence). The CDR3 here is CASSLSGQGGTEAFF. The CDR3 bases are TGTGCCAGCAGCTTAAGTGGTCAGGGGGGCACTGAAGCTTTCTTT. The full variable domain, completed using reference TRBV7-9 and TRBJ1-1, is DTGVSQNPRHKITKRGQNVTFRCDPISEHNRLYWYRQTLGQGPEFLTYFQNEAQLEKSRLLSDRFSAERPKGSFSTLEIQRTEQGDSAMYLCASSLSGQGGTEAFFGQGTRLTVV.

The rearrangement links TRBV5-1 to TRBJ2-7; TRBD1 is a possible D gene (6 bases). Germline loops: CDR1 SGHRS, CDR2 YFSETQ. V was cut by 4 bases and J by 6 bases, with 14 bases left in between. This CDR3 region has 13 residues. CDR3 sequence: CASSTNQGPEQYF. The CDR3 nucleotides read TGCGCCAGCAGCACGAACCAGGGGCCCGAGCAGTACTTC.

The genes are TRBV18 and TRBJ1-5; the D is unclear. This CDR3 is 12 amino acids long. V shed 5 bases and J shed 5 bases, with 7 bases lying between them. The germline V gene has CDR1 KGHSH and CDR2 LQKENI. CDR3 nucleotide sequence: TGTGCCAGCTCATCGTCGGATCAGCCCCAGCATTTT. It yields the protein CASSSSDQPQHF.

The CDR3 is CASSLDRAGYTF. CDR3 nucleotide sequence: TGTGCCAGCAGCCTCGATAGAGCCGGCTACACCTTC. V usage is TRBV3-1 (or the pseudogene TRBV3-2) and J usage is TRBJ1-2; D unresolved. CDR1 and CDR2 from the germline V gene are LGHDT and YNNKEL (reference sequence). This CDR3 is built from 12 residues. V lost 4 bases to trimming and J lost 8 bases, with 11 bases between them.

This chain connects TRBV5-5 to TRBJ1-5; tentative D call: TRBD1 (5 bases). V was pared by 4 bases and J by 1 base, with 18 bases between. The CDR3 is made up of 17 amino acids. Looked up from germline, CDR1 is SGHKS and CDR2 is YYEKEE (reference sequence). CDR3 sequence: CASSPGGDDGSNQPQHF. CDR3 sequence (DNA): TGTGCCAGCAGCCCGGGGGGGGACGACGGGAGCAATCAGCCCCAGCATTTT.

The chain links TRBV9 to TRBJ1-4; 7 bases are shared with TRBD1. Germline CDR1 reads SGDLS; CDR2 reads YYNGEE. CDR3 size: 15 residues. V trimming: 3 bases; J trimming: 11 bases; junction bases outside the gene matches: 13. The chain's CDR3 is CASSGGDSSLGKLFF. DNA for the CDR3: TGTGCCAGCAGCGGAGGGGACAGCTCCCTTGGGAAACTGTTTTTT.

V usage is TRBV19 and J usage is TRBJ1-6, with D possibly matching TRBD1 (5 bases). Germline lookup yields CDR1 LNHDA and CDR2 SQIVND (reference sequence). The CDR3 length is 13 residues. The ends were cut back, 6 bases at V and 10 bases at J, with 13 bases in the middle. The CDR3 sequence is CASRDRQSSPLHF. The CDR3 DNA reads TGTGCCAGTAGAGATCGACAGTCATCACCCCTCCACTTT.

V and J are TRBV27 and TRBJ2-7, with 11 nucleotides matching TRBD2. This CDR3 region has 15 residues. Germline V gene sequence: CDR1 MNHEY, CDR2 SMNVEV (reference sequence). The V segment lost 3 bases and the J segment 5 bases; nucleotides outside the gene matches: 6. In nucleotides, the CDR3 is TGTGCCAGCAGTTTGGCGACTAGCGGGAACCACGAGCAGTACTTC. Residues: CASSLATSGNHEQYF.

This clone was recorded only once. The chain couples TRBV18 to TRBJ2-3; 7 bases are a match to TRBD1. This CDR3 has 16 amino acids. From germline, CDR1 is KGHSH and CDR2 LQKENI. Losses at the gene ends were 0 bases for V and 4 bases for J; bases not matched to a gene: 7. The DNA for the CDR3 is TGTGCCAGCTCACCACCGTTTTACCAGGGGGCAGATACGCAGTATTTT. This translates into CASSPPFYQGADTQYF. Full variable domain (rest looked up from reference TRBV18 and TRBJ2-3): NAGVMQNPRHLVRRRGQEARLRCSPMKGHSHVYWYRQLPEEGLKFMVYLQKENIIDESGMPKERFSAEFPKEGPSILRIQQVVRGDSAAYFCASSPPFYQGADTQYFGPGTRLTVL.

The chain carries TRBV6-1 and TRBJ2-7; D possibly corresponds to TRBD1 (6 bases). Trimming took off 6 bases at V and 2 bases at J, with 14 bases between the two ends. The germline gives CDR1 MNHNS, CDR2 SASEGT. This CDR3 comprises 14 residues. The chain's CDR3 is CASRRGTGPYEQYF. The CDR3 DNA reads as TGTGCCAGCAGAAGGGGGACCGGCCCCTACGAGCAGTACTTC.

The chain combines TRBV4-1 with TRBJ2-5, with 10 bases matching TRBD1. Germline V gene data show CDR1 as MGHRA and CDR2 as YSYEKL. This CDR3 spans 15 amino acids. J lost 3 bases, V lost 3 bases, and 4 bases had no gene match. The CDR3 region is CASSHPGQGKETQYF. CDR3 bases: TGCGCCAGCAGCCACCCGGGACAGGGGAAAGAGACCCAGTACTTC.

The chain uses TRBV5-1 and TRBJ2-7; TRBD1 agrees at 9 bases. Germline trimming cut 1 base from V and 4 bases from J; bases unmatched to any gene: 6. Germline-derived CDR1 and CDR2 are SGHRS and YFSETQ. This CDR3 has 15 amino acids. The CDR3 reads CASSLYGTGTYEQYF. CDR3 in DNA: TGCGCCAGCAGCTTGTACGGGACAGGGACGTACGAGCAGTACTTC.

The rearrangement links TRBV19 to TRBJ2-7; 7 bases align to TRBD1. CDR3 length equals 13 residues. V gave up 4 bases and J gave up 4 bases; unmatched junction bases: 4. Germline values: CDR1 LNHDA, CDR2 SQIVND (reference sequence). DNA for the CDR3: TGTGCCAGTAGTACAGGGGGTCAATACGAGCAGTACTTC. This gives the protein CASSTGGQYEQYF.

The CDR3 DNA follows: TGTGCCAGCAGCAAAGGAGGGAGCGGCACAGATACGCAGTATTTT. Translated: CASSKGGSGTDTQYF. This rearrangement joins TRBV21-1 to TRBJ2-3; no DNA check was done on the table's D call, TRBD2. TRBV21-1 is termed a pseudogene. The CDR3 has 15 amino acids.

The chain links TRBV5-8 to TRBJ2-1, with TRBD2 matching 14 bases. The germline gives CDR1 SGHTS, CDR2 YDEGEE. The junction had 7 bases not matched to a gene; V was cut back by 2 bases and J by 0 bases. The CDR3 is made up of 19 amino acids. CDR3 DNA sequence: TGTGCCAGCAGCTTCGCCCGACTAGCGGGAGGGATCTCCTACAATGAGCAGTTCTTC. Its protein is CASSFARLAGGISYNEQFF.

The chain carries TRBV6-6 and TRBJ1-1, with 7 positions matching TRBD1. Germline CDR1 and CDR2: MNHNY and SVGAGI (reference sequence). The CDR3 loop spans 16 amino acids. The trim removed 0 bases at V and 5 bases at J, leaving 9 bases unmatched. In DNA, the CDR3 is TGTGCCAGCAGTTACTCTAACAGGGGAGGTTCAACTGAAGCTTTCTTT. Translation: CASSYSNRGGSTEAFF.

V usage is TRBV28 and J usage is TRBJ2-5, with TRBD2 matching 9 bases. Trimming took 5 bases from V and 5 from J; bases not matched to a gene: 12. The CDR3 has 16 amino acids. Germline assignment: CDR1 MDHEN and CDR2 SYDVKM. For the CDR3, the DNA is TGTGCCAGCAGTGGGGAGCGGGAGGACGGGGGGGAGACCCAGTACTTC. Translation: CASSGEREDGGETQYF.

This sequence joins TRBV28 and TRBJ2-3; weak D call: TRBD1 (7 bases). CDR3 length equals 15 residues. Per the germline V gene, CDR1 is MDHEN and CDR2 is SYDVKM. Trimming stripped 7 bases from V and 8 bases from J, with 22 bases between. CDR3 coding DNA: TGTGCCAGCACCGCGCCAGGGGGGTGGTTAGGTACGCAGTATTTT. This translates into CASTAPGGWLGTQYF.